Shown below are 11 T cell receptor beta chains from a single sample sequenced in a study of blood T cell repertoires in COVID-19 (dated by TCRdb to about 2020). Receptor amplification or capture employed the immunoSEQ multiplex PCR assay. Not all clones reach the TCRdb copy of this immuneACCESS table, which keeps in-frame sequences only. Checked studies attribute under half of the gap to unresolved V genes and leave the rest unexplained. This sample has about 280,000 clones in its table, and about four fifths of those were observed once. The top ten clonotypes cover 5% of the sample. The material sequenced was PBMCs or T cells enriched from blood (not recorded which). Every receptor here comes from a man aged 40-49 years who had been exposed to COVID-19.

The V and J genes are TRBV4-1 and TRBJ1-2; no firm D call. Trimming removed 1 base at V and 0 bases at J, with 12 bases between. CDR3 length: 16 amino acids. Looked up from germline, CDR1 is MGHRA and CDR2 is YSYEKL. Written as DNA, the CDR3 is TGCGCCAGCAGCCAAGCCCCCTTATTAGCTAACTATGGCTACACCTTC. Its protein product is CASSQAPLLANYGYTF.

The genes are TRBV28 and TRBJ2-1; TRBD2 aligns across 9 bases. The CDR3 runs to 16 residues. The junction had 8 bases not matched to a gene; V was cut back by 3 bases and J by 5 bases. Germline V gives CDR1 MDHEN, CDR2 SYDVKM. CDR3 sequence: CASSFEEASGDNEQFF. The CDR3 DNA is TGTGCCAGCAGTTTCGAGGAGGCTAGCGGGGACAATGAGCAGTTCTTC.

The chain uses TRBV9 and TRBJ2-5; possible D gene TRBD1, 5 bases. From germline, CDR1 is SGDLS and CDR2 YYNGEE. This CDR3 region has 16 residues. Trimming stripped 0 bases from V and 4 bases from J, with 16 bases between. CDR3 sequence reads: CASSVALNRGGETQYF. The CDR3 DNA reads as TGTGCCAGCAGCGTAGCCTTGAATAGGGGCGGAGAGACCCAGTACTTC.

The V gene is TRBV5-4, the J gene TRBJ2-7, with a tentative D call TRBD2 (7 bases). The CDR3 extends over 14 amino acids. The germline CDR1 and CDR2 sequences are SGHNT and YYREEE (reference sequence). V was shortened by 2 bases and J by 6 bases, with 15 bases between the two germline ends. The CDR3 DNA follows: TGTGCCAGCAGCTTTGGAGGGGGAGGGCTCGAGCAGTACTTC. This sequence encodes CASSFGGGGLEQYF.

Remarks on this clone: The sample contains more than one DNA sequence encoding this CDR3. The chain employs TRBV19 and TRBJ2-7, with D perhaps matching TRBD2 (6 bases). V shed 6 bases and J shed 4 bases, with 13 bases lying between them. CDR3 size: 13 residues. Germline lookup yields CDR1 LNHDA and CDR2 SQIVND (reference sequence). For the CDR3, the DNA is TGTGCCAGTAGCCCCTTGGAGGGGTACGAGCAGTACTTC. Translating gives CASSPLEGYEQYF.

In the case of this clone: Sequence at one end of the junction differs from germline and may be a read error. The gene calls are TRBV7-7 and TRBJ2-5; 10 bases are shared with TRBD2. Germline V gene sequence: CDR1 SSHAT, CDR2 FNYEAQ (reference sequence). CDR3 length: 18 residues. CDR3 sequence (DNA): TGTGCTAGCAGCGACCTAGCGGGAGTTGGGCGGTTGGTAGAGACCCAGTACTTC. Protein: CASSDLAGVGRLVETQYF. The full variable domain, in which reference TRBV7-7 and TRBJ2-5 provide the parts outside the CDR3, is GAGVSQSPRYKVTKRGQDVTLRCDPISSHATLYWYQQALGQGPEFLTYFNYEAQPDKSGLPSDRFSAERPEGSISTLTIQRTEQRDSAMYRCASSDLAGVGRLVETQYFGPGTRLLVL.

J is TRBJ2-7 and V is TRBV6-5, with 7 bases fitting TRBD2. Trimming cost V 8 bases and J 6 bases; bases outside gene matches: 7. The CDR3 loop spans 12 amino acids. The V gene's germline CDR1 is MNHEY and CDR2 SVGAGI. CDR3 DNA: TGTGCCAGCGAGGGACTACCTGGCGAGCAGTACTTC. Its translation is CASEGLPGEQYF.

The chain is built from TRBV11-2 and TRBJ2-6; D is perhaps TRBD2 (5 bases). Germline loops: CDR1 SGHAT, CDR2 FQNNGV. The CDR3 sequence is 18 residues long. V was cut by 1 base and J by 2 bases, with 15 bases left in between. CDR3 protein: CASSLGWGARTGANVLTF. The CDR3 DNA is TGTGCCAGCAGCTTAGGGTGGGGAGCCCGAACTGGGGCCAACGTCCTGACTTTC.

This clone was recorded once. The rearrangement joins TRBV2 to TRBJ1-2; D not resolved. The ends were cut back, 4 bases at V and 2 bases at J, with 5 bases in the middle. Germline V lookup: CDR1 SNHLY, CDR2 FYNNEI. The CDR3 sequence is 12 residues long. The CDR3 loop reads CASSGGNYGYTF. CDR3 bases: TGTGCCAGCAGTGGCGGGAACTATGGCTACACCTTC.

J is TRBJ2-5 and V is TRBV7-9, with a weak D call TRBD2 (5 bases). Per the germline V gene, CDR1 is SEHNR and CDR2 is FQNEAQ (reference sequence). Between the trimmed V and J ends, which lost 1 base and 5 bases, there was a span of 8 bases. The CDR3 length is 13 residues. CDR3 region: CASSLGGSETQYF. The CDR3 bases are TGTGCCAGCAGCTTAGGAGGGTCCGAGACCCAGTACTTC.

The rearrangement links TRBV3-1 (or the pseudogene TRBV3-2) to TRBJ1-3, with a weak D call TRBD1 (5 bases). The CDR3 loop spans 16 amino acids. Germline-derived CDR1 and CDR2 are LGHDT and YNNKEL (reference sequence). The V gene lost 0 bases and the J gene lost 4 bases, with 13 bases spanning the gap. DNA for the CDR3: TGTGCCAGCAGCCAAGATCTGCAGGGAATCGGAAACACCATATATTTT. Translated, it gives CASSQDLQGIGNTIYF.